The sequence of this T cell receptor (beta chain) was determined in a study of shared clonotypes between healthy human individuals. Study-wide results and limits: Researchers found naive subsets generally carried larger estimated richness than memory subsets.

Note on this clone: No antigen is known for it.

The assay used deep level. Using immunoSEQ multiplex PCR, the repertoire was profiled, and TCRdb retains in-frame clones only, with some absent. The sample has a few million clones; approximately 94% are singletons. Donors comprised only Caucasian adults living in Nashville, Tennessee. A CD45RA-negative memory subset and a CD45RA+ naive subset were separated from the CD4+ cells. This CDR3 contains 18 residues. The germline CDR1 and CDR2 sequences are SGHTA and FQGNSA. Trimming removed 1 base at V and 0 bases at J, with 19 bases between. The V call is TRBV7-2, the J call TRBJ2-7; tentative D call: TRBD1 (5 bases). Sequencing was performed on naive CD4+ T cells sorted from blood. This sample's subset: CD45RA+ positively selected. The source of this sequence is a man in his late teens or twenties in good health. For the CDR3, the DNA is TGTGCCAGCAGCTTAGGGGTGTTGGCGTCCCAGGGCTCCTACGAGCAGTACTTC. Amino acid sequence: CASSLGVLASQGSYEQYF.